This T cell receptor (beta chain) was identified in a study of blood T cells in healthy people across ages. A second PCR of roughly 7 to 11 cycles used a sample-barcoded 5' primer and a J-beta primer mix. TCRdb ran MiXCR on the 5' RACE reads and lists one entry per CDR3 protein. This sample has around 1,500,000 distinct CDR3 sequences; 42% occur once, and the top ten carry 7.9%. The CDR3 sequence is 18 residues long. Germline lookup yields CDR1 SNHLY and CDR2 FYNNEI. Trimming removed 2 bases at V and 0 bases at J, with 17 bases between. In its sample, this clonotype was seen many times. The source material was blood. This clonotype originated in a woman aged 18-29 years in good health. The rearrangement uses TRBV2 and TRBJ1-5, with D perhaps matching TRBD1 (6 bases). CDR3 nucleotide sequence: TGTGCCAGCAGTGAAAAAGGGACAAGAAAAATTAGCAATCAGCCCCAGCATTTT. Its translation is CASSEKGTRKISNQPQHF.